The 8 T cell receptor beta chains below were found in one sample sequenced in a study of blood T cell repertoires in COVID-19. Clones were sequenced by immunoSEQ multiplex PCR, and TCRdb holds only the in-frame ones, with some missing. The table lists more than 120,000 clones, over 70% of them singletons. Sequenced input: peripheral blood. The receptors shown here come from a man between 45 and 60 years old who had recovered from COVID-19.

The chain uses TRBV9 and TRBJ2-1, with a weak D call TRBD2 (5 bases). Trimming shortened V by 3 bases and J by 5 bases, and 12 bases separated the two germline ends. The CDR3 loop spans 14 amino acids. CDR1 is SGDLS, CDR2 YYNGEE, per germline. The CDR3 DNA reads TGTGCCAGCAGCGCTTGGGAGCTCGACAATGAGCAGTTCTTC. Translating gives CASSAWELDNEQFF. The full variable domain, in which reference TRBV9 and TRBJ2-1 provide the parts outside the CDR3, is DSGVTQTPKHLITATGQRVTLRCSPRSGDLSVYWYQQSLDQGLQFLIQYYNGEERAKGNILERFSAQQFPDLHSELNLSSLELGDSALYFCASSAWELDNEQFFGPGTRLTVL.

The J gene is TRBJ1-4, the V gene TRBV11-2; 8 bases map to TRBD1. The germline gives CDR1 SGHAT, CDR2 FQNNGV. Unmatched junction bases numbered 6, after V lost 5 bases and J lost 7 bases. This CDR3 is built from 14 residues. Here the CDR3 reads CASSRDRLSEKLFF. The CDR3 region has the DNA TGTGCCAGCAGCAGGGACAGGTTATCTGAAAAACTGTTTTTT.

This chain joins TRBV7-8 and TRBJ2-5, with TRBD1 identical over 7 bases. Trimming took 5 bases from V and 1 from J; bases not matched to a gene: 7. CDR1 and CDR2 (germline): SGHVS, FQNEAQ. This CDR3 has 15 residues. The CDR3 spells CASSARQGFQETQYF. The CDR3 DNA is TGTGCCAGCAGCGCGAGACAGGGCTTCCAAGAGACCCAGTACTTC.

This rearrangement joins TRBV4-2 to TRBJ1-4; no firm D call. Germline V lookup: CDR1 LGHNA, CDR2 YNFKEQ. V was pared by 1 base and J by 8 bases, with 11 bases between. The CDR3 length is 14 residues. CDR3 DNA sequence: TGTGCCAGCAGCCAAGCGGGAAGCGGCGAAAAACTGTTTTTT. This sequence encodes CASSQAGSGEKLFF.

V and J are TRBV11-1 and TRBJ2-7; TRBD1 might be the D (6 bases). V was trimmed by 7 bases and J by 0 bases, leaving 10 bases between them. The length of the CDR3 is 13 residues. The germline CDR1 and CDR2 sequences are SGHAT and FQDESV (reference sequence). CDR3 DNA sequence: TGTGCCAGCAAGAGCAGGGGCTCCTACGAGCAGTACTTC. It codes for CASKSRGSYEQYF.

J is TRBJ1-5 and V is TRBV7-8; possibly TRBD1 for D (6 bases). The CDR3 runs to 16 residues. The germline V gene has CDR1 SGHVS and CDR2 FQNEAQ. V lost 3 bases to trimming and J lost 2 bases, with 14 bases between them. The CDR3 coding sequence is TGTGCCAGCAGCTTGCGAGGGGGTGGTGGCAATCAGCCCCAGCATTTT. Translation gives CASSLRGGGGNQPQHF. The full variable domain, its missing parts supplied by reference TRBV7-8 and TRBJ1-5, is GAGVSQSPRYKVAKRGQDVALRCDPISGHVSLFWYQQALGQGPEFLTYFQNEAQLDKSGLPSDRFFAERPEGSVSTLKIQRTQQEDSAVYLCASSLRGGGGNQPQHFGDGTRLSIL.

J is TRBJ2-3 and V is TRBV7-2; D is possibly TRBD2 (6 bases). The V gene lost 5 bases and the J gene lost 3 bases, with 15 bases spanning the gap. The CDR3 length is 15 residues. Germline V gene data show CDR1 as SGHTA and CDR2 as FQGNSA. CDR3 in amino acids: CASSPDPLATDTQYF. The CDR3 DNA sequence: TGTGCCAGCAGCCCCGACCCCCTAGCGACAGATACGCAGTATTTT.

V usage is TRBV18 and J usage is TRBJ2-5; D is undetermined. The germline V gene has CDR1 KGHSH and CDR2 LQKENI. The CDR3 loop spans 12 amino acids. The ends were cut back, 3 bases at V and 0 bases at J, with 2 bases in the middle. CDR3 loop: CASSPNQETQYF. In DNA form, the CDR3 reads TGTGCCAGCTCACCCAACCAAGAGACCCAGTACTTC.